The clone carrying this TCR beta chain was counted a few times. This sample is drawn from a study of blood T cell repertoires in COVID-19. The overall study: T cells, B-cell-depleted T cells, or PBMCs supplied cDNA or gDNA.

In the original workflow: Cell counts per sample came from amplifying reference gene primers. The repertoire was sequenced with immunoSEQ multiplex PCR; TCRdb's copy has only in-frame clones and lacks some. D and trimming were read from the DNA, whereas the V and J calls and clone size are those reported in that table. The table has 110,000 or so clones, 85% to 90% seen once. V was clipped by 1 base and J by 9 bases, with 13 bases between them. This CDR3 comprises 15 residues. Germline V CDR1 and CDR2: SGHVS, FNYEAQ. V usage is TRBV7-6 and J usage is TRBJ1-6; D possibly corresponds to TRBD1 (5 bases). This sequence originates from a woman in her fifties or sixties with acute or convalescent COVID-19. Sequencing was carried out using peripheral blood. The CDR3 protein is CASSLGTGSRSPLHF. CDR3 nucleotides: TGTGCCAGCAGCTTAGGAACAGGTTCGCGTTCACCCCTCCACTTT. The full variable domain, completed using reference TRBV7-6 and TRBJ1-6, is GAGVSQSPRYKVTKRGQDVALRCDPISGHVSLYWYRQALGQGPEFLTYFNYEAQQDKSGLPNDRFSAERPEGSISTLTIQRTEQRDSAMYRCASSLGTGSRSPLHFGNGTRLTVT.